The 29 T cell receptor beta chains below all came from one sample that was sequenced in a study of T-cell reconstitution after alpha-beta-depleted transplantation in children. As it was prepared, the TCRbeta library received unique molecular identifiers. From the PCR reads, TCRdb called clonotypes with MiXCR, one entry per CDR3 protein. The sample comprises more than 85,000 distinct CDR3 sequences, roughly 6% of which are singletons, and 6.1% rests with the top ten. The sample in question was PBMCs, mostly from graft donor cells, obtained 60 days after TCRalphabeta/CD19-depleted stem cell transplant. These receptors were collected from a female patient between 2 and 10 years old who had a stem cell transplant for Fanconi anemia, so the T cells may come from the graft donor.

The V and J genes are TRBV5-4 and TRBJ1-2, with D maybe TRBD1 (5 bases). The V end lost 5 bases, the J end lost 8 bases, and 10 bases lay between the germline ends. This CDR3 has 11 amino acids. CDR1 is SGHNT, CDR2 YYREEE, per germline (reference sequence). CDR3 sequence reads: CASSTRTGYTF. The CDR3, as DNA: TGTGCCAGCAGTACCCGGACAGGCTACACCTTC.

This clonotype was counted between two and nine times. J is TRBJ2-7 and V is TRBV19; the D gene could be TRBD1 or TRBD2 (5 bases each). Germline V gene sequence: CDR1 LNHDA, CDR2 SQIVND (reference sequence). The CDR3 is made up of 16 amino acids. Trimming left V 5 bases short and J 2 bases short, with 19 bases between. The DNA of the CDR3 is TGTGCCAGTAGTCGCCCCCGGGACGGCTCCACCTACGAGCAGTACTTC. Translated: CASSRPRDGSTYEQYF.

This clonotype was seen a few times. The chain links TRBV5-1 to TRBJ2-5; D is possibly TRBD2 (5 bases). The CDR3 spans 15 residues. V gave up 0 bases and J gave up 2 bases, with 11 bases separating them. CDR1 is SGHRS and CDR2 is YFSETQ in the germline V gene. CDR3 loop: CASSLVATTQETQYF. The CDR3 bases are TGCGCCAGCAGCTTGGTGGCGACTACTCAAGAGACCCAGTACTTC. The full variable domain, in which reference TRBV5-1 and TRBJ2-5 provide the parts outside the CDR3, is KAGVTQTPRYLIKTRGQQVTLSCSPISGHRSVSWYQQTPGQGLQFLFEYFSETQRNKGNFPGRFSGRQFSNSRSEMNVSTLELGDSALYLCASSLVATTQETQYFGPGTRLLVL.

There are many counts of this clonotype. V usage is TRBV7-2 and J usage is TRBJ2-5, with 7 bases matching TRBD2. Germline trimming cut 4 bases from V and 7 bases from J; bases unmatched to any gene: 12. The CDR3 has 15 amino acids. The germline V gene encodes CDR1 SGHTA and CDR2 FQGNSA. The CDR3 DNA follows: TGTGCCAGCAGCTACACCGGACTAGGGATCGTGACCCAGTACTTC. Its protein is CASSYTGLGIVTQYF.

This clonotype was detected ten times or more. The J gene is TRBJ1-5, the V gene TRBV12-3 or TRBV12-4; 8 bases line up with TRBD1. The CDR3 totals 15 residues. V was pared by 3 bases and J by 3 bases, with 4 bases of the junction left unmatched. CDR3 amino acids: CASSFRQGANQPQHF. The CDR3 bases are TGTGCCAGCAGTTTTAGGCAGGGGGCCAATCAGCCCCAGCATTTT.

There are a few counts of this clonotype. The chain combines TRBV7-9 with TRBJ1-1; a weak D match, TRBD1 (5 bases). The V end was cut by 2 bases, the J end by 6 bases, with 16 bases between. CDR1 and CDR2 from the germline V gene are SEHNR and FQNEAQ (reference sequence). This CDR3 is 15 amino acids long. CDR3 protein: CASSLNGFGDSEAFF. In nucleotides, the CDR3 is TGTGCCAGCAGCTTAAATGGTTTCGGGGACTCTGAAGCTTTCTTT.

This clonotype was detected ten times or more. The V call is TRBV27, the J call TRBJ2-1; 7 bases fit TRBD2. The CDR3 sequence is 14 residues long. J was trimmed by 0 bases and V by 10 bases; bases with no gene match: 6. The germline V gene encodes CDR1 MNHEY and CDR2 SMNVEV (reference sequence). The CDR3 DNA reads TGTGCCACCCGGGAGCGGGGCTCCTACAATGAGCAGTTCTTC. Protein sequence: CATRERGSYNEQFF.

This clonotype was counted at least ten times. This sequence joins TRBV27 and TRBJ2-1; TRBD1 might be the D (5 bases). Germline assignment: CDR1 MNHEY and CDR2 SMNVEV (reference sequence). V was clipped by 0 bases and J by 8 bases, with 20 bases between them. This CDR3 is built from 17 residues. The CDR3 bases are TGTGCCAGCAGTTTATCGATCTCCCAGGGCGTAGTGGATGAGCAGTTCTTC. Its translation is CASSLSISQGVVDEQFF.

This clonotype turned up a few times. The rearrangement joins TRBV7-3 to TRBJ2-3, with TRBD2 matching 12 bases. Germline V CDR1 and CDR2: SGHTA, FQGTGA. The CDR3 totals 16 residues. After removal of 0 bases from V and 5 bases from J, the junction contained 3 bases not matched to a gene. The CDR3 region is CASSLTTSGSGDTQYF. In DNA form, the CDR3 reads TGTGCCAGCAGCTTAACGACTAGCGGGAGTGGAGATACGCAGTATTTT.

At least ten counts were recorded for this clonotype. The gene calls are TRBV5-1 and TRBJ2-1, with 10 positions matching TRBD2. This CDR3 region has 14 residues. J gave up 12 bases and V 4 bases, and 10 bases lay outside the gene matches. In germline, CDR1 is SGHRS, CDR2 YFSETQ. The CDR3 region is CASSVGLARSRQFF. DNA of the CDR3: TGCGCCAGCAGCGTGGGACTAGCGCGGAGCCGGCAGTTCTTC.

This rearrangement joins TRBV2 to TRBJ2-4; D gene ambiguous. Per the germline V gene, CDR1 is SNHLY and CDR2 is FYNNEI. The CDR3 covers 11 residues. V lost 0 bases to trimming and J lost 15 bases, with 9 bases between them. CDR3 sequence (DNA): TGTGCCAGCAGTGAAGCAAGCGTGGCGTACTTC. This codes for CASSEASVAYF.

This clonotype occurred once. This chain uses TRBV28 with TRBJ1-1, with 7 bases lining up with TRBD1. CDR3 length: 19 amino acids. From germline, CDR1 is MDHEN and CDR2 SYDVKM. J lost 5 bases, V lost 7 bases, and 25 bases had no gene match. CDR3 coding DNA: TGTGCCAGCACCTACCTCCGAAGGGGGCGCCTCCCGGGGGGGACTGAAGCTTTCTTT. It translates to CASTYLRRGRLPGGTEAFF.

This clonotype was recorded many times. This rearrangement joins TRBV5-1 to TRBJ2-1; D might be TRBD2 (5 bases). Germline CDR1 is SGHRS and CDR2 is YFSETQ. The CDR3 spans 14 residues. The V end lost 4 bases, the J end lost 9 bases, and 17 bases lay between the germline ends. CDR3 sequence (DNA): TGCGCCAGCAGCCAGCTAGTCGAGGGCATTGAGCAGTTCTTC. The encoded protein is CASSQLVEGIEQFF.

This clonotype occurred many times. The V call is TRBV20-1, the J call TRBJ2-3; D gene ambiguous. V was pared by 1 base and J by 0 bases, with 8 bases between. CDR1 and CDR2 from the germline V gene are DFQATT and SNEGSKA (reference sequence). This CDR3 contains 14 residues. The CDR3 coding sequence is TGCAGTGCTAGAGTTACTGCTAGCACAGATACGCAGTATTTT. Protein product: CSARVTASTDTQYF.

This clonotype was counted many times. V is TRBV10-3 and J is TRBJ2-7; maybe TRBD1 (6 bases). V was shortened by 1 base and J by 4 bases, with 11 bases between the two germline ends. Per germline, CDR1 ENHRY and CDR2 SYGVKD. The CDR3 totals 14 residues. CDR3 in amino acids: CAISEFLTGYEQYF. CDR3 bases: TGTGCCATCAGTGAGTTTCTTACAGGGTACGAGCAGTACTTC.

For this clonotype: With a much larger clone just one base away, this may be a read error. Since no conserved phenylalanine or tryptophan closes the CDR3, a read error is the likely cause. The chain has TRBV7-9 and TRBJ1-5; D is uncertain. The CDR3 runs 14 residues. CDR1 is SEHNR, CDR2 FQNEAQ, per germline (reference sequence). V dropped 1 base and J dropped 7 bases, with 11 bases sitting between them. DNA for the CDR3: TGTGCCAGCAGCTTAGATGGTGGGCCCCAGCCCCAGCATGTT. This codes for CASSLDGGPQPQHV.

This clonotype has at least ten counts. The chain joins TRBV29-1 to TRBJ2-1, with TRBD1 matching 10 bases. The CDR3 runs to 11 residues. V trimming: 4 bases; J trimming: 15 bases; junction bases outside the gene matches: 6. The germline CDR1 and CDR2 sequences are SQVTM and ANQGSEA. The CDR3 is CSVGRQGARFF. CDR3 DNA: TGCAGCGTTGGGAGACAGGGGGCCCGGTTCTTC.

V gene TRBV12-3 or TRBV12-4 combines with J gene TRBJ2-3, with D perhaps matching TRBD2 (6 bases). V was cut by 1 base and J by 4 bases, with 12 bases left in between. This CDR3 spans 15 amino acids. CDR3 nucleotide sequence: TGTGCCAGCAGTTTAGGACTAGTAAGGGCAGATACGCAGTATTTT. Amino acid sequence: CASSLGLVRADTQYF.

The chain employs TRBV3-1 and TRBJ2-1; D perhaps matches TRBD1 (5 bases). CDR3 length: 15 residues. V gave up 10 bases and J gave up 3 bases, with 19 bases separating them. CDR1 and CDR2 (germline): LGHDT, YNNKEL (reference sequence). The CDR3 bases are TGTGCCACCTCCCAAGGGGAAAACATCTACAATGAGCAGTTCTTC. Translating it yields CATSQGENIYNEQFF.

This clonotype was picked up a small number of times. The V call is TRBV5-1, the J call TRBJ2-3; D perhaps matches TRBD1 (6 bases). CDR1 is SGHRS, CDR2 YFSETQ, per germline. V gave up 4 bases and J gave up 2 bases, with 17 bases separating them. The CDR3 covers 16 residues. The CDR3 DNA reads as TGCGCCAGCAGCAAGGTGGGGGCCAGGGCCACAGATACGCAGTATTTT. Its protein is CASSKVGARATDTQYF.

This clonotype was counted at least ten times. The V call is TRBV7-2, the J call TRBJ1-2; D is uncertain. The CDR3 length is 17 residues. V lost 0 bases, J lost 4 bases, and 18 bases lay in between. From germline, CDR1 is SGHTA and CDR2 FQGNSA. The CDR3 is CASSLAAVVGVLYGYTF. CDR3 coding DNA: TGTGCCAGCAGCTTAGCGGCGGTGGTAGGAGTACTCTATGGCTACACCTTC.

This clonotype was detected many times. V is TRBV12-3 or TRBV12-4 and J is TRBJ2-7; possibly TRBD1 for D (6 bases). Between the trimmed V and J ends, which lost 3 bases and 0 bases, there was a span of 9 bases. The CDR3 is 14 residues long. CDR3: CASSFRTVSYEQYF. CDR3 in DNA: TGTGCCAGCAGTTTCCGGACAGTCTCCTACGAGCAGTACTTC.

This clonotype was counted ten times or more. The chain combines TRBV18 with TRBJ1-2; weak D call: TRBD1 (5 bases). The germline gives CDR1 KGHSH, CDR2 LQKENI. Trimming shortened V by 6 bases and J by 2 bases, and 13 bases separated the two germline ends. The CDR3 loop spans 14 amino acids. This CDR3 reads CASSPEGDNYGYTF. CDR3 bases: TGTGCCAGCTCCCCGGAAGGGGACAACTATGGCTACACCTTC.

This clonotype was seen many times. CDR3 amino acids: CASSQSLAPEFYEQYF. CDR3 nucleotide sequence: TGTGCCAGCAGCCAGTCCCTAGCCCCAGAATTCTACGAGCAGTACTTC. V usage is TRBV4-2 and J usage is TRBJ2-7; perhaps TRBD2 as D (5 bases). V was clipped by 3 bases and J by 3 bases, with 18 bases between them. Germline-derived CDR1 and CDR2 are LGHNA and YNFKEQ. The CDR3 spans 16 residues.

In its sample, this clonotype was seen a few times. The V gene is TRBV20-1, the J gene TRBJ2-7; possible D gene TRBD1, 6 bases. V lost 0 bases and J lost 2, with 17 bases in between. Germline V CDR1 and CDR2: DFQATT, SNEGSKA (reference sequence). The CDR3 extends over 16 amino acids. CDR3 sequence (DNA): TGCAGTGCTAGAGATCCTTGGGGGCCCAAAACCTACGAGCAGTACTTC. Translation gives CSARDPWGPKTYEQYF.

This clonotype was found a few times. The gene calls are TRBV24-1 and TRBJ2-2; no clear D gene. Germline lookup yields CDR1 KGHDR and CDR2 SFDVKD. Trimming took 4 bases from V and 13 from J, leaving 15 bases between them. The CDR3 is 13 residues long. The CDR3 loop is CATSDSQIRWLFF. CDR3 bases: TGTGCCACCAGTGACTCTCAGATAAGGTGGCTGTTTTTT.

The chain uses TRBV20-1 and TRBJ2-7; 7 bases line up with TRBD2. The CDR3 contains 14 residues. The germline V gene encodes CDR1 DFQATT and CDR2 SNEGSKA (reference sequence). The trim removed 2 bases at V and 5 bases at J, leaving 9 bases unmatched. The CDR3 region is CSARPGTTLHEQYF. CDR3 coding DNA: TGCAGTGCTAGACCGGGGACTACTCTGCACGAGCAGTACTTC.

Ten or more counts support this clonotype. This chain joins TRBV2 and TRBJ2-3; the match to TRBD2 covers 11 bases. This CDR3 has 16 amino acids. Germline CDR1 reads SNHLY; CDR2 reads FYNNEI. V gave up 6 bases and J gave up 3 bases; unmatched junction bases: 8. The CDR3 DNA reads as TGTGCCAGCAGCGTAACTCTAGCGGGAGGTACAGATACGCAGTATTTT. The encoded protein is CASSVTLAGGTDTQYF.

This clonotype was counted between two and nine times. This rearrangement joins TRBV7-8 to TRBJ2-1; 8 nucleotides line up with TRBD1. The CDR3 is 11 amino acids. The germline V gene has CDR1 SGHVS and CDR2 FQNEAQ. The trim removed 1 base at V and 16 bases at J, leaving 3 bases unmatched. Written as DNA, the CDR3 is TGTGCCAGCAGCTTAGGCAGGGGGCATTTCTTC. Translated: CASSLGRGHFF.